This TCR beta chain stems from a study of T cells expressing NK-cell markers. TCRdb reprocessed the 5' RACE reads, with one entry per CDR3 protein and no DNA. The table for this sample gives some 600,000 distinct CDR3 sequences. The CDR3 has 12 amino acids. The germline V gene encodes CDR1 MDHEN and CDR2 SYDVKM. The sequence derives from a man in his late teens or twenties in good health. The sample taken for sequencing was blood T cells: a sorted CD56 or NKG2C T cell subset, CD4+ or CD8+ T cells, or bulk PBMC T cells (not recorded which). V gene TRBV28 combines with J gene TRBJ1-1; TCRdb names TRBD1, which stays unverified in the absence of DNA. This CDR3 reads CATREPPREAFF.